The 27 T cell receptor beta chains below come from one sample, sequenced in a study of control samples from healthy donors and cancer patients. Profiled with immunoSEQ multiplex PCR; TCRdb holds only in-frame clones, not every one. The sample records around 90,000 clones, 85% being singletons. The source material was blood. The receptors here all came from a woman aged 35 to 49 in good health.

This clone was recorded a few times. The chain recombines TRBV20-1 with TRBJ2-7; D call uncertain. Germline values: CDR1 DFQATT, CDR2 SNEGSKA (reference sequence). This CDR3 comprises 11 residues. V was shortened by 7 bases and J by 5 bases, with 12 bases between the two germline ends. CDR3 residues: CSVTSLNEQYF. CDR3 DNA: TGCAGTGTCACCTCCCTAAACGAGCAGTACTTC.

The CDR3 sequence is CASRSGQETQYF. DNA of the CDR3: TGTGCCAGCCGGTCCGGGCAAGAGACCCAGTACTTC. The rearrangement uses TRBV12-3 or TRBV12-4 and TRBJ2-5, with no clear D. V was shortened by 8 bases and J by 2 bases, with 9 bases between the two germline ends. This CDR3 contains 12 residues.

This chain links TRBV6-1 with TRBJ2-5; D remains ambiguous. The germline V and J ends were trimmed by 1 base and 7 bases, with 16 bases remaining between them. This CDR3 region has 15 residues. The germline V gene encodes CDR1 MNHNS and CDR2 SASEGT. The CDR3 reads CASSEDYGFRATQYF. The CDR3 DNA follows: TGTGCCAGCAGTGAAGATTATGGTTTTAGGGCGACCCAGTACTTC.

The chain couples TRBV10-3 to TRBJ2-4, with 7 bases that match TRBD1. V trimming: 0 bases; J trimming: 7 bases; junction bases outside the gene matches: 6. Looked up from germline, CDR1 is ENHRY and CDR2 is SYGVKD. The CDR3 loop spans 15 amino acids. The DNA for the CDR3 is TGTGCCATCAGTGAGTCTCGGGACAGCTACAACATTCAGTACTTC. Translating it yields CAISESRDSYNIQYF.

This clone appeared a single time. This sequence joins TRBV7-2 and TRBJ2-7; the match to TRBD2 covers 11 bases. CDR3 length equals 14 residues. The junction had 2 bases not matched to a gene; V was cut back by 3 bases and J by 4 bases. From germline, CDR1 is SGHTA and CDR2 FQGNSA. In DNA form, the CDR3 reads TGTGCCAGCAGCTTCTCTAGCGGGGGGTACGAGCAGTACTTC. Translated: CASSFSSGGYEQYF.

This chain uses TRBV5-1 with TRBJ1-1, with D maybe TRBD1 (5 bases). The germline V gene encodes CDR1 SGHRS and CDR2 YFSETQ. V was pared by 3 bases and J by 5 bases, with 14 bases between. The CDR3 has 14 residues. The CDR3 sequence is CASSSYTGTTEAFF. The CDR3 coding sequence is TGCGCCAGCAGCTCTTATACTGGGACGACTGAAGCTTTCTTT.

This clone was seen a few times. V gene TRBV2 combines with J gene TRBJ1-5, with no clear D. The CDR3 length is 13 residues. V shed 2 bases and J shed 4 bases, with 6 bases lying between them. Germline CDR1 reads SNHLY; CDR2 reads FYNNEI. The DNA for the CDR3 is TGTGCCAGCAGTGAACAGAGAAATCAGCCCCAGCATTTT. Amino acid sequence: CASSEQRNQPQHF.

This clone was seen only a few times. The V call is TRBV5-8, the J call TRBJ1-5, with D tentatively TRBD1 (5 bases). V was clipped by 4 bases and J by 0 bases, with 11 bases between them. Germline CDR1 SGHTS, CDR2 YDEGEE. The CDR3 consists of 15 residues. In DNA, the CDR3 is TGTGCCAGCAGCCTGGGGGATTATAGCAATCAGCCCCAGCATTTT. Translating gives CASSLGDYSNQPQHF.

This clone was seen just once. This rearrangement joins TRBV7-3 to TRBJ2-3; a possible D gene is TRBD2 (6 bases). The CDR3 contains 16 residues. Germline CDR1 reads SGHTA; CDR2 reads FQGTGA. Trimming shortened V by 5 bases and J by 1 base, and 16 bases separated the two germline ends. This chain's CDR3 is CASSPGAEYGTDTQYF. The CDR3 nucleotides read TGTGCCAGCAGCCCGGGAGCGGAATATGGCACAGATACGCAGTATTTT.

This chain joins TRBV19 and TRBJ1-5; D not resolved. CDR1 is LNHDA, CDR2 SQIVND, per germline (reference sequence). The V end was cut by 4 bases, the J end by 9 bases, with 7 bases between. The CDR3 spans 11 residues. The CDR3 DNA reads as TGTGCCAGTAGTACTTCCGGGCCCCAGCATTTT. It translates to CASSTSGPQHF.

V gene TRBV13 combines with J gene TRBJ2-5, with 10 bases aligning to TRBD2. CDR1 PRHDT and CDR2 FYEKMQ come from the germline V gene (reference sequence). This CDR3 is 15 amino acids long. The V and J ends lost 1 base and 5 bases, in that order; junction bases with no gene match: 4. This CDR3 reads CASSLAGLALETQYF. The CDR3 coding sequence is TGTGCCAGCAGCTTAGCGGGACTAGCGTTGGAGACCCAGTACTTC.

This clone was counted a single time. V and J are TRBV6-2 or TRBV6-3 and TRBJ1-2; TRBD1 is a possible D gene (6 bases). Looked up from germline, CDR1 is MNHEY and CDR2 is SVGEGT. Trimming removed 0 bases at V and 4 bases at J, with 12 bases between. This CDR3 spans 15 amino acids. CDR3 in amino acids: CASSYSDDRFYGYTF. Written as DNA, the CDR3 is TGTGCCAGCAGTTACTCTGATGACAGGTTCTATGGCTACACCTTC.

The chain combines TRBV15 with TRBJ2-2; possibly TRBD2 for D (6 bases). V lost 0 bases to trimming and J lost 7 bases, with 12 bases between them. CDR1 is LNHNV and CDR2 is YYDKDF in the germline V gene (reference sequence). This CDR3 contains 15 residues. CDR3 sequence reads: CATSRDWRRGGELFF. The CDR3, as DNA: TGTGCCACCAGCAGAGATTGGCGGCGGGGCGGGGAGCTGTTTTTT.

The gene calls are TRBV7-2 and TRBJ1-5; the match to TRBD1 covers 8 bases. Trimming cost V 4 bases and J 7 bases; bases outside gene matches: 3. The CDR3 contains 13 residues. The germline gives CDR1 SGHTA, CDR2 FQGNSA. DNA for the CDR3: TGTGCCAGCAGCTCGGACAGGGTCCAGCCCCAGCATTTT. This codes for CASSSDRVQPQHF.

V is TRBV6-5 and J is TRBJ1-6; D possibly corresponds to TRBD1 (6 bases). CDR3 length equals 16 residues. Trimming removed 2 bases from V and 10 bases from J, with 18 bases in between. Germline CDR1 is MNHEY and CDR2 is SVGAGI. CDR3 coding DNA: TGTGCCAGCAGTTACGAGGGCAGGGGTCTACAATCACCCCTCCACTTT. Amino acid sequence: CASSYEGRGLQSPLHF.

This clone was seen just once. J is TRBJ2-6 and V is TRBV19, with D possibly being TRBD2 (5 bases). The germline V gene encodes CDR1 LNHDA and CDR2 SQIVND (reference sequence). The length of the CDR3 is 16 residues. Deletions cut 3 bases from V and 1 base from J, with 10 bases between. The CDR3 sequence is CASSILSGSGANVLTF. The CDR3 nucleotides are TGTGCCAGTAGTATTCTGTCGGGGTCTGGGGCCAACGTCCTGACTTTC.

The chain carries TRBV7-2 and TRBJ1-2; the D is unclear. V was pared by 5 bases and J by 2 bases, with 15 bases between. Germline V gives CDR1 SGHTA, CDR2 FQGNSA. This CDR3 is built from 15 residues. The CDR3 loop reads CASSAEITYNYGYTF. The CDR3 DNA sequence: TGTGCCAGCAGCGCCGAAATTACCTACAACTATGGCTACACCTTC.

Note on this clone: The sample contains more than one DNA sequence encoding this CDR3. The chain has TRBV2 and TRBJ1-2, with D maybe TRBD1 (5 bases). Germline V gene lookup returns CDR1 SNHLY and CDR2 FYNNEI. V dropped 3 bases and J dropped 3 bases, with 8 bases sitting between them. The CDR3 is 13 residues long. CDR3 bases: TGTGCCAGCAGTGAGGGGGGAGACTATGGCTACACCTTC. Translation gives CASSEGGDYGYTF.

The chain is built from TRBV3-1 (or the pseudogene TRBV3-2) and TRBJ2-5; D is perhaps TRBD1 or TRBD2 (6 bases each). Per the germline V gene, CDR1 is LGHDT and CDR2 is YNNKEL (reference sequence). V lost 2 bases and J lost 5, with 12 bases in between. CDR3 size: 14 residues. The CDR3 here is CASSQRGAGETQYF. CDR3 sequence (DNA): TGTGCCAGCAGCCAAAGGGGGGCAGGCGAGACCCAGTACTTC.

V and J are TRBV29-1 and TRBJ2-1, with 8 bases identical to TRBD2. The CDR3 is 12 amino acids. Germline V gene data show CDR1 as SQVTM and CDR2 as ANQGSEA. With V trimmed by 7 bases and J by 4 bases, 3 bases remained unmatched. The CDR3 reads CSARGGYNEQFF. Here the CDR3 DNA reads TGCAGCGCCCGCGGGGGGTACAATGAGCAGTTCTTC.

This clone was counted a single time. Other DNA sequences in the same sample also yield this CDR3. The V gene is TRBV4-3, the J gene TRBJ1-1; no reliable D call. Germline lookup yields CDR1 LGHNA and CDR2 YSLEER. This CDR3 contains 14 residues. Trimming took 1 base from V and 0 from J, leaving 6 bases between them. DNA of the CDR3: TGCGCCAGCAGCCAAGGAGCGTTGAACACTGAAGCTTTCTTT. Encoded protein: CASSQGALNTEAFF.

This chain connects TRBV12-3 or TRBV12-4 to TRBJ1-1; D might be TRBD1 (6 bases). The CDR3 is made up of 13 amino acids. The ends were cut back, 2 bases at V and 7 bases at J, with 11 bases in the middle. CDR3 protein: CASSLIGQREAFF. The CDR3 nucleotides read TGTGCCAGCAGTTTAATCGGACAGCGTGAAGCTTTCTTT.

The chain links TRBV5-1 to TRBJ2-5; 8 nucleotides agree with TRBD2. CDR1 is SGHRS, CDR2 YFSETQ, per germline. V was pared by 4 bases and J by 2 bases, with 4 bases of the junction left unmatched. CDR3 size: 14 residues. CDR3 sequence reads: CASSPGTRQETQYF. The CDR3 DNA follows: TGCGCCAGCAGCCCCGGGACTAGGCAAGAGACCCAGTACTTC.

This clone was detected a few times. The rearrangement uses TRBV5-1 and TRBJ2-7; 7 bases map to TRBD1. Germline trimming cut 0 bases from V and 6 bases from J; bases unmatched to any gene: 0. The CDR3 sequence is 12 residues long. Germline V gene lookup returns CDR1 SGHRS and CDR2 YFSETQ. This CDR3 is CASSLDRGEQYF. For the CDR3, the DNA is TGCGCCAGCAGCTTGGACAGGGGCGAGCAGTACTTC.

The chain recombines TRBV2 with TRBJ2-2, with D uncertain. This CDR3 is 14 amino acids long. In germline, CDR1 is SNHLY, CDR2 FYNNEI. V was pared by 0 bases and J by 7 bases, with 9 bases between. DNA for the CDR3: TGTGCCAGCAGTGAAGCGCTTGGCGACGGGGAGCTGTTTTTT. Its translation: CASSEALGDGELFF.

This clone was detected once. The chain is built from TRBV11-3 and TRBJ1-4, with D tentatively TRBD1 (6 bases). This CDR3 contains 16 residues. Germline V CDR1 and CDR2: SGHNT, YENEEA. The V and J ends lost 5 bases and 3 bases respectively, with 16 bases between them. CDR3 nucleotides: TGTGCCAGCAGCCCTAGGGTCAGGGGCCCTAATGAAAAACTGTTTTTT. It translates to CASSPRVRGPNEKLFF.

V and J are TRBV3-1 (or the pseudogene TRBV3-2) and TRBJ2-5; D uncertain. There are 14 residues in the CDR3. Germline lookup yields CDR1 LGHDT and CDR2 YNNKEL (reference sequence). Trimming took 0 bases from V and 5 from J, leaving 10 bases between them. CDR3 loop: CASSQDPDGETQYF. DNA of the CDR3: TGTGCCAGCAGCCAAGACCCGGACGGGGAGACCCAGTACTTC.